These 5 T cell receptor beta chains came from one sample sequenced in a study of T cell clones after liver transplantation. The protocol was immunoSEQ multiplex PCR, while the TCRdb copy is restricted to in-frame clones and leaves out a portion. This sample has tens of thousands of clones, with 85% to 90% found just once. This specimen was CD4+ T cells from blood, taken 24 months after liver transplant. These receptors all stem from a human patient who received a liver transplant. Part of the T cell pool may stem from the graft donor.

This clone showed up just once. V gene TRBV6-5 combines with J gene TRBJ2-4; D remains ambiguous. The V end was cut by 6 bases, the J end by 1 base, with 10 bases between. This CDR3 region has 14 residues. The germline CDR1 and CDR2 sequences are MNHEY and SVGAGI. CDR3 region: CASSHPGAKNIQYF. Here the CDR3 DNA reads TGTGCCAGCAGCCACCCGGGTGCCAAAAACATTCAGTACTTC.

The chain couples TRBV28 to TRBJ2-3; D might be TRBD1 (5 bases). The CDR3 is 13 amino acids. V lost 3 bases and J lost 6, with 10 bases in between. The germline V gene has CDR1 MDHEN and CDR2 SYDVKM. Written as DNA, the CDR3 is TGTGCCAGCAGTTTGGGGCCCCTCGATACGCAGTATTTT. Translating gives CASSLGPLDTQYF.

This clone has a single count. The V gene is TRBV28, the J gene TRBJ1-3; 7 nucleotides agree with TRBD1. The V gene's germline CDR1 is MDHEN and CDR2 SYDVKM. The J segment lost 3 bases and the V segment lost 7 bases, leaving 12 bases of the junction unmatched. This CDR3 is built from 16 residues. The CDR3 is CASTSTGAGLGNTIYF. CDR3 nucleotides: TGTGCCAGCACCTCAACAGGGGCCGGCCTTGGAAACACCATATATTTT.

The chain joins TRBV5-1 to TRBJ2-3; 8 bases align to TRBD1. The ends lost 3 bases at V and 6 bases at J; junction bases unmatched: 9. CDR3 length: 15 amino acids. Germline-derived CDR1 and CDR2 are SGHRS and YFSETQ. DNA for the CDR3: TGCGCCAGCAGCTCCCTGGACAGGGTTGGGGATACGCAGTATTTT. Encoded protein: CASSSLDRVGDTQYF. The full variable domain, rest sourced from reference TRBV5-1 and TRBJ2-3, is KAGVTQTPRYLIKTRGQQVTLSCSPISGHRSVSWYQQTPGQGLQFLFEYFSETQRNKGNFPGRFSGRQFSNSRSEMNVSTLELGDSALYLCASSSLDRVGDTQYFGPGTRLTVL.

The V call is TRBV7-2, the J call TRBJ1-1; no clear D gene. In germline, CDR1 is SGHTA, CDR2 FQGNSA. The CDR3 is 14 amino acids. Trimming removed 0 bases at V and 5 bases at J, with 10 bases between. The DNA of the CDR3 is TGTGCCAGCAGCTTAGCGTTAGCTGGGACTGAAGCTTTCTTT. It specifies CASSLALAGTEAFF.